A selection of T cell receptor beta chains follows, all from one sample in a study of regulatory T cells in long-lasting Graves disease. TCRdb processed the multiplex PCR reads anew with MiXCR; each CDR3 protein has one entry. Of approximately 360,000 distinct CDR3 sequences detected, approximately 25% appear once; the ten largest clones hold 25% to 35%. The specimen comprised peripheral blood mononuclear cells (PBMCs), sampled when the disease was refractory, from a patient treated with antithyroid drugs. The receptors here all came from a woman aged 35 to 49 with Graves disease. CDR3s include the opening cysteine and the closing phenylalanine or tryptophan. D genes are given only for firm matches. The listing skips clone size in some rows; elsewhere it reads once, few, many or a size class.

clone_size,d_call,v_call,j_call,cdr3_aa,cdr3_nt
few,TRBD2,TRBV7-9,TRBJ2-2,CASSLYSLAGTGELFF,TGTGCCAGCAGCCTCTACTCTCTAGCGGGAACCGGGGAGCTGTTTTTT
few,.,TRBV2,TRBJ2-3,CASSEGASRNTDTQYF,TGTGCCAGCAGTGAAGGGGCTAGCAGAAACACAGATACGCAGTATTTT
.,.,TRBV5-1,TRBJ2-7,CASSLDPRLKLLDEQYF,TGCGCCAGCAGCTTGGACCCTCGACTGAAGCTCCTTGACGAGCAGTACTTC
.,.,TRBV19,TRBJ1-1,CASRRGPGGNTEAFF,TGTGCCAGTAGGAGGGGACCGGGTGGTAACACTGAAGCTTTCTTT
.,TRBD2,TRBV20-1,TRBJ2-1,CSALGLGSAGNEQFF,TGCAGTGCCCTAGGACTAGGATCCGCTGGCAATGAGCAGTTCTTC
.,.,TRBV28,TRBJ2-1,CASSQRGNEQFF,TGTGCCAGCAGTCAAAGGGGGAATGAGCAGTTCTTC
many,.,TRBV20-1,TRBJ2-7,CSAGTAYLQYF,TGCAGTGCGGGGACGGCCTACCTGCAGTACTTC
.,TRBD2,TRBV19,TRBJ2-7,CASSIGASGSIYEQYF,TGTGCCAGTAGTATAGGGGCTAGCGGGAGTATCTACGAGCAGTACTTC
.,.,TRBV28,TRBJ1-1,CASSKGGSTEAFF,TGTGCCAGCAGTAAGGGGGGTAGCACTGAAGCTTTCTTT
many,TRBD1,TRBV6-1,TRBJ1-4,CASSGGQGLNEKLFF,TGTGCCAGCAGTGGAGGACAGGGGCTTAATGAAAAACTGTTTTTT
many,.,TRBV12-3/TRBV12-4,TRBJ1-6,CASSFQGGHSPLHF,TGTGCCAGCAGTTTTCAGGGAGGACATTCACCCCTCCACTTT
many,.,TRBV29-1,TRBJ1-2,CSVDGGSSGYGYTF,TGCAGCGTTGACGGAGGCAGTTCAGGCTATGGCTACACCTTC
.,.,TRBV11-2,TRBJ1-3,CASSTQGIPGNTIYF,TGTGCCAGCAGCACGCAGGGGATACCTGGAAACACCATATATTTT
.,TRBD1,TRBV12-3/TRBV12-4,TRBJ2-6,CASRSTGGTYSGANVLTF,TGTGCCAGCAGGTCTACAGGGGGTACCTACTCTGGGGCCAACGTCCTGACTTTC
.,TRBD1,TRBV11-1,TRBJ2-3,CASSPQGGTDTQYF,TGTGCCAGCAGCCCGCAGGGGGGCACAGATACGCAGTATTTT
.,.,TRBV19,TRBJ1-5,CASSFDLDSNQPQHF,TGTGCCAGTAGTTTCGATTTAGATAGCAATCAGCCCCAGCATTTT
.,.,TRBV29-1,TRBJ2-2,CSVRRDYTGELFF,TGCAGCGTCCGACGGGACTACACCGGGGAGCTGTTTTTT
.,TRBD1,TRBV13,TRBJ2-7,CASSPRGRSGYEQYF,TGTGCCAGCAGCCCTAGGGGGCGGAGTGGCTACGAGCAGTACTTC
.,TRBD1,TRBV4-1,TRBJ2-5,CASSQTGQGTTQYF,TGCGCCAGCAGCCAAACGGGACAGGGGACGACCCAGTACTTC
.,.,TRBV24-1,TRBJ2-3,CATSDYAAGSPDTQYF,TGTGCCACCAGTGATTATGCGGCGGGTTCCCCCGATACGCAGTATTTT
once,.,TRBV20-1,TRBJ2-1,CSASSGPWAYEQFF,TGCAGTGCTTCAAGCGGGCCCTGGGCCTATGAGCAGTTCTTC
many,TRBD1,TRBV6-1,TRBJ1-3,CASSDAPPGQPSSGNTIYF,TGTGCCAGCAGTGATGCACCGCCGGGACAGCCATCCTCTGGAAACACCATATATTTT
.,.,TRBV29-1,TRBJ2-3,CSVRTGTIKSTDTQYF,TGCAGCGTTCGAACAGGGACCATTAAAAGCACAGATACGCAGTATTTT
many,.,TRBV2,TRBJ2-5,CASRQLGIQETQYF,TGTGCCAGCAGACAACTAGGAATTCAAGAGACCCAGTACTTC
many,.,TRBV6-1,TRBJ1-1,CASSGLKGWDTEAFF,TGTGCCAGCAGTGGCTTGAAGGGGTGGGACACTGAAGCTTTCTTT
many,.,TRBV12-3/TRBV12-4,TRBJ2-7,CASSSPRGEQYF,TGTGCCAGCAGTTCCCCTCGGGGGGAGCAGTACTTC
few,.,TRBV19,TRBJ2-2,CASSAGHSSTGELFF,TGTGCCAGTTCGGCAGGGCACAGTAGCACCGGGGAGCTGTTTTTT
many,.,TRBV11-2,TRBJ2-4,CASRPIRGAKNIQYF,TGTGCCAGCAGGCCAATTAGGGGAGCCAAAAACATTCAGTACTTC
few,TRBD1,TRBV11-3,TRBJ1-2,CASRSSGGSGYTF,TGTGCCAGCAGATCGTCAGGGGGTTCCGGCTACACCTTC
once,.,TRBV14,TRBJ2-4,CASSQVVENIQYF,TGTGCCAGCAGCCAAGTGGTGGAAAACATTCAGTACTTC